The clone carrying this T cell receptor beta chain was detected only a few times. The entry originates in a study of T cells in Graves' hyperthyroidism and ophthalmopathy. In the study overall: Initial diagnosis, before any treatment, was when peripheral blood was collected.

No ophthalmopathy progression within 18 months constituted stable Graves' hyperthyroidism. Exclusion followed for patients with uncontrolled infection, other autoimmune disease, pregnancy or lactation. The diagnostic basis comprised clinical symptoms, serum thyroxine and TRAb, thyroid ultrasound and orbital computed tomography. Authors of the study amplified TCR beta CDR3 regions from RNA transcripts. Using the HTBI primer set, a first-round RT-PCR was run on the TCR CDR3. TCRdb re-derived calls from the multiplex PCR reads in MiXCR, one entry per CDR3 protein. The sample records hundreds of thousands of distinct CDR3 sequences, roughly 37% being singletons. The sequencing sample was made of blood. This receptor was taken from a young man with Graves' hyperthyroidism.

The DNA for the CDR3 is TGCGCCAGCAGCCAAGGCGACAGGGCCCCAGAGACCCAGTACTTC. The encoded protein is CASSQGDRAPETQYF. The genes are TRBV4-1 and TRBJ2-5, with 7 bases lining up with TRBD1. Germline V gene lookup returns CDR1 MGHRA and CDR2 YSYEKL. With 1 base clipped from V and 4 bases from J, the junction kept 6 bases outside the gene matches. This CDR3 comprises 15 residues.